The entry that follows covers one T cell receptor (beta chain) sequence. PCR used 60 Vbeta primers and 13 Jbeta primers. TCRdb keeps only in-frame clones here, not all; method: immunoSEQ multiplex PCR. Of about 170,000 clones in the sample, 80% were seen once. These data originate in a study of cytomegalovirus exposure and HLA in healthy donors. CDR1 SQVTM and CDR2 ANQGSEA come from the germline V gene. The CDR3 has 14 residues. V lost 2 bases to trimming and J lost 1 base, with 10 bases between them. The source of this sequence is a woman aged 50 to 60 in good health and CMV-seropositive. The V call is TRBV29-1, the J call TRBJ2-3; D is unresolved. The sample was PBMCs. The CDR3 sequence: CSVERSMGTDTQYF. CDR3 DNA: TGCAGCGTTGAAAGGAGTATGGGCACAGATACGCAGTATTTT.